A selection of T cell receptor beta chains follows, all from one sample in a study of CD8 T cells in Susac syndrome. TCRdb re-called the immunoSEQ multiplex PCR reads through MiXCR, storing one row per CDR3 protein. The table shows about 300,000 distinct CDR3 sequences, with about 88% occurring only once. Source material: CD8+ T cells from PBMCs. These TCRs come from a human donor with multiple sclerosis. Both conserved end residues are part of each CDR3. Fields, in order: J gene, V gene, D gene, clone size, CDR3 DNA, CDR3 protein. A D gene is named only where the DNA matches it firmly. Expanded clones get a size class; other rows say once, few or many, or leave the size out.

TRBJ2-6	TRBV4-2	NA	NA	TGTGCCAGCAGCCAAGAGGGGGAGTCTGGGGCCAACGTCCTGACTTTC	CASSQEGESGANVLTF
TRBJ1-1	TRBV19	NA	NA	TGTGCCAGTAGTACCCCGGGGAGAAGGAACACTGAAGCTTTCTTT	CASSTPGRRNTEAFF
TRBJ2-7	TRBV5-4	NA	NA	TGTGCCAGCAGCTCCTTCGGAACAGGACTGTACGAGCAGTACTTC	CASSSFGTGLYEQYF
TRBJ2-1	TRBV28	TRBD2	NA	TGTGCCAGCAGTCGACTAGCGGGGTACAATGAGCAGTTCTTC	CASSRLAGYNEQFF
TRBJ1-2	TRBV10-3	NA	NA	TGTGCCATCAGTGGCCAGGGTGCCGAAAGCGATGGCTACACCTTC	CAISGQGAESDGYTF
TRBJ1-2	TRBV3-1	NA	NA	TGTGCCAGCTGCCTCGGGGGGTCTAACTATGGCTACACCTTC	CASCLGGSNYGYTF
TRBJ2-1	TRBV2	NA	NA	TGTGCCAGAAGGGGGGAGCCAATGGGTGGGGACAATGAGCAGTTCTTC	CARRGEPMGGDNEQFF
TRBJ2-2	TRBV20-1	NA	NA	TGCAGTGCTAGAGAAGGACTGAGTGGAGACACCGGGGAGCTGTTTTTT	CSAREGLSGDTGELFF
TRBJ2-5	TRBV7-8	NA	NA	TGTGCCAGCAGCCCAAAGCGGACACCCCTGGCAGAGACCCAGTACTTC	CASSPKRTPLAETQYF
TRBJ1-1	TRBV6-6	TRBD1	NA	TGTGCCAGCAGACCTGGGACAGGGCAAGCTTTCTTT	CASRPGTGQAFF
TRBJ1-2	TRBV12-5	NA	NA	TGTGCTAGTGGTCCCTCGGGGCTCGGCTATGGCTACACCTTC	CASGPSGLGYGYTF
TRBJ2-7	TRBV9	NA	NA	TGTGCCAGCAGCGATCCCCGAGACGAGCAGTACTTC	CASSDPRDEQYF
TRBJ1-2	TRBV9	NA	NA	TGTGCCAGCAGCGATAACTTCGGGGGGAATGGCTACACCTTC	CASSDNFGGNGYTF
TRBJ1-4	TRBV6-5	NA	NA	TGTGCCAGCAGTTACTCGCAGATTGTCCCCGAAAAACTGTTTTTT	CASSYSQIVPEKLFF
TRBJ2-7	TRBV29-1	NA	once	TGCAGCGTTGAAGGGGAATCCTCCTACGAGCAGTACTTC	CSVEGESSYEQYF
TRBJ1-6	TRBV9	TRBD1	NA	TGTGCCAGCAGCGAGGGTGGAGGGGGCTTATCACCCCTCCACTTT	CASSEGGGGLSPLHF
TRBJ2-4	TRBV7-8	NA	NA	TGTGCCAGCAGCTTAGTTGGACAGTCTCTAGCCAAAAACATTCAGTACTTC	CASSLVGQSLAKNIQYF